These 26 T cell receptor beta chains share one sample of origin, sequenced in a study of shared clonotypes between healthy human individuals. Only in-frame clones appear in the TCRdb table, and some are missing; sequencing was by immunoSEQ multiplex PCR. This table has approximately 940,000 clones, approximately 76% appearing once. The material sequenced was memory CD4+ T cells sorted from blood. Stated subset: CD45RA-negative fraction. These receptors all come from a man aged 18 to 30 in good health.

The chain links TRBV9 to TRBJ2-1; 8 bases are shared with TRBD2. The CDR3 extends over 13 amino acids. Germline CDR1 is SGDLS and CDR2 is YYNGEE. V lost 0 bases to trimming and J lost 13 bases; unmatched junction nucleotides: 6. The CDR3 is CASSVAASGYQFF. For the CDR3, the DNA is TGTGCCAGCAGCGTAGCTGCTAGCGGGTACCAGTTCTTC.

The chain combines TRBV29-1 with TRBJ2-7; 7 bases align to TRBD1. The CDR3 covers 13 residues. Looked up from germline, CDR1 is SQVTM and CDR2 is ANQGSEA. After removal of 6 bases from V and 2 bases from J, the junction contained 7 bases not matched to a gene. The CDR3 region is CSVFGTATYEQYF. DNA of the CDR3: TGCAGCGTATTCGGGACAGCTACCTACGAGCAGTACTTC.

The chain couples TRBV19 to TRBJ2-1; 8 bases map to TRBD1. The CDR3 runs to 14 residues. Germline V lookup: CDR1 LNHDA, CDR2 SQIVND (reference sequence). V trimming: 4 bases; J trimming: 7 bases; junction bases outside the gene matches: 6. The CDR3 region has the DNA TGTGCCAGTAGTACGGGACAGGCGGGAAATGAGCAGTTCTTC. Translated, it gives CASSTGQAGNEQFF.

This clone was observed a few times. The chain is built from TRBV6-6 and TRBJ1-6, with 10 bases aligning to TRBD1. CDR1 MNHNY and CDR2 SVGAGI come from the germline V gene (reference sequence). This CDR3 comprises 14 residues. V lost 7 bases and J lost 7; bases outside the gene matches: 4. CDR3 coding DNA: TGTGCCAGCAACCGGGGACAGGGGAATTCACCCCTCCACTTT. Residues: CASNRGQGNSPLHF.

The chain is built from TRBV6-5 and TRBJ2-5; TRBD2 matches 9 bases. The CDR3 has 16 residues. V lost 2 bases and J lost 4; bases outside the gene matches: 8. Germline CDR1 MNHEY, CDR2 SVGAGI. In DNA form, the CDR3 reads TGTGCCAGCAGTTACAGCGGCGGGAGGGCCGGAGAGACCCAGTACTTC. This codes for CASSYSGGRAGETQYF.

The chain combines TRBV5-5 with TRBJ2-4; D call uncertain. Germline loops: CDR1 SGHKS, CDR2 YYEKEE (reference sequence). This CDR3 region has 14 residues. V shed 6 bases and J shed 0 bases, with 10 bases lying between them. As DNA, the CDR3 is TGTGCCAGCACCTCCAAGCTAGCCAAAAACATTCAGTACTTC. Residues: CASTSKLAKNIQYF.

As concerns this clone: A read error likely explains this, since a far larger clone differs by one base. The rearrangement links TRBV30 to TRBJ1-3; D not resolved. The CDR3 loop spans 15 amino acids. CDR1 is GTSNPN and CDR2 is SVGIG in the germline V gene (reference sequence). The V end lost 4 bases, the J end lost 3 bases, and 16 bases lay between the germline ends. CDR3 DNA sequence: TGTGCCTGGACAATCCCTGGGCGAGTTGGAAACACCATATATTTT. As protein: CAWTIPGRVGNTIYF.

The CDR3 spells CASSLRRPSSTDTQYF. The CDR3 DNA is TGTGCCAGCAGCTTGCGGAGGCCATCTAGCACAGATACGCAGTATTTT. The rearrangement joins TRBV7-9 to TRBJ2-3; the D gene is possibly TRBD2 (5 bases). In germline, CDR1 is SEHNR, CDR2 FQNEAQ (reference sequence). The CDR3 sequence is 16 residues long. V dropped 3 bases and J dropped 0 bases, with 13 bases sitting between them.

The chain employs TRBV7-9 and TRBJ2-5; unclear D gene. CDR3 length: 15 residues. V was trimmed by 1 base and J by 5 bases, leaving 14 bases between them. Germline CDR1 is SEHNR and CDR2 is FQNEAQ (reference sequence). The CDR3 reads CASSLGSMVGETQYF. The CDR3 region has the DNA TGTGCCAGCAGCTTAGGTTCAATGGTCGGGGAGACCCAGTACTTC.

This chain joins TRBV7-9 and TRBJ2-5, with a tentative D call TRBD2 (6 bases). CDR3 size: 14 residues. Looked up from germline, CDR1 is SEHNR and CDR2 is FQNEAQ (reference sequence). Deletions cut 5 bases from V and 4 bases from J, with 14 bases between. The CDR3 nucleotides are TGTGCCAGCAGCCCCCGGCCCGGGGGAGAGACCCAGTACTTC. Translation gives CASSPRPGGETQYF.

This clone appeared a few times. This sequence joins TRBV30 and TRBJ1-5; 8 bases align to TRBD1. CDR3 size: 14 residues. V lost 4 bases and J lost 3; bases outside the gene matches: 5. Germline assignment: CDR1 GTSNPN and CDR2 SVGIG (reference sequence). CDR3 in amino acids: CAWTGDRSNQPQHF. CDR3 DNA sequence: TGTGCCTGGACCGGGGACAGGTCCAATCAGCCCCAGCATTTT.

The CDR3 DNA reads as TGTGCCAGCAGTGAGCAGAGGGGGCCTTCGCGGGAGACCCAGTACTTC. Residues: CASSEQRGPSRETQYF. V and J are TRBV25-1 and TRBJ2-5; 7 bases agree with TRBD1. CDR3 length equals 16 residues. Germline V lookup: CDR1 MGHDK, CDR2 SYGVNS. J lost 5 bases, V lost 3 bases, and 12 bases had no gene match.

This clone appeared many times. The chain employs TRBV6-5 and TRBJ2-7; 9 nucleotides agree with TRBD1. This CDR3 is 14 amino acids long. After removal of 6 bases from V and 0 bases from J, the junction contained 3 bases not matched to a gene. Per germline, CDR1 MNHEY and CDR2 SVGAGI. The CDR3 spells CASRRTGDSYEQYF. CDR3 nucleotide sequence: TGTGCCAGCAGGCGGACAGGGGACTCCTACGAGCAGTACTTC.

This chain joins TRBV4-1 and TRBJ1-6; D is unclear. Germline-derived CDR1 and CDR2 are MGHRA and YSYEKL. The V end was cut by 0 bases, the J end by 9 bases, with 15 bases between. CDR3 length equals 16 residues. The CDR3 loop reads CASSQDSPGRVSPLHF. The CDR3 coding sequence is TGCGCCAGCAGCCAAGATTCCCCGGGTCGGGTTTCACCCCTCCACTTT.

This clone has a handful of counts. This sequence joins TRBV9 and TRBJ2-7, with D possibly matching TRBD2 (5 bases). Per the germline V gene, CDR1 is SGDLS and CDR2 is YYNGEE. This CDR3 contains 15 residues. V was pared by 1 base and J by 1 base, with 12 bases between. CDR3 sequence reads: CASSVQADLSYEQYF. The CDR3 bases are TGTGCCAGCAGCGTACAAGCGGACCTATCCTACGAGCAGTACTTC. The variable domain in full, with the rest retrieved from reference TRBV9 and TRBJ2-7, is DSGVTQTPKHLITATGQRVTLRCSPRSGDLSVYWYQQSLDQGLQFLIQYYNGEERAKGNILERFSAQQFPDLHSELNLSSLELGDSALYFCASSVQADLSYEQYFGPGTRLTVT.

The chain links TRBV6-1 to TRBJ1-4; TRBD1 matches 8 bases. Germline assignment: CDR1 MNHNS and CDR2 SASEGT. This CDR3 comprises 14 residues. J gave up 4 bases and V 5 bases, and 3 bases lay outside the gene matches. The CDR3 loop reads CASSFGQGNEKLFF. The CDR3, as DNA: TGTGCCAGCAGTTTTGGACAGGGTAATGAAAAACTGTTTTTT.

V and J are TRBV5-8 and TRBJ1-5; 7 nucleotides agree with TRBD1. J lost 2 bases, V lost 7 bases, and 6 bases had no gene match. The CDR3 length is 14 residues. Germline V gene lookup returns CDR1 SGHTS and CDR2 YDEGEE. CDR3 amino acids: CASGYRGGNQPQHF. CDR3 nucleotides: TGTGCCAGCGGTTACAGGGGAGGCAATCAGCCCCAGCATTTT.

This clone was observed a handful of times. The J gene is TRBJ1-1, the V gene TRBV29-1; maybe TRBD1 (5 bases). CDR3 length: 14 residues. In germline, CDR1 is SQVTM, CDR2 ANQGSEA. Trimming shortened V by 5 bases and J by 10 bases, and 23 bases separated the two germline ends. The CDR3 loop is CSVSPRDPLAPAFF. CDR3 nucleotides: TGCAGCGTTTCCCCCAGGGACCCCTTGGCCCCAGCTTTCTTT. The complete variable domain, with remaining parts taken from reference TRBV29-1 and TRBJ1-1, reads SAVISQKPSRDICQRGTSLTIQCQVDSQVTMMFWYRQQPGQSLTLIATANQGSEATYESGFVIDKFPISRPNLTFSTLTVSNMSPEDSSIYLCSVSPRDPLAPAFFGQGTRLTVV.

This chain uses TRBV28 with TRBJ2-7; D gene ambiguous. Germline loops: CDR1 MDHEN, CDR2 SYDVKM. This CDR3 is built from 15 residues. V shed 4 bases and J shed 1 base, with 14 bases lying between them. The CDR3 DNA sequence: TGTGCCAGCAGTTCCCGCGCTGACGGATCCTACGAGCAGTACTTC. As protein: CASSSRADGSYEQYF.

The CDR3 coding sequence is TGTGCCTCCTTCCGGGGGGGCCCCTACGAGCAGTACTTC. Translating it yields CASFRGGPYEQYF. The chain links TRBV30 to TRBJ2-7, with 8 bases identical to TRBD2. The CDR3 is made up of 13 amino acids. From germline, CDR1 is GTSNPN and CDR2 SVGIG (reference sequence). The junction had 7 bases not matched to a gene; V was cut back by 7 bases and J by 2 bases.

The V and J genes are TRBV29-1 and TRBJ1-1; D possibly corresponds to TRBD1 (5 bases). The CDR3 has 13 amino acids. CDR1 SQVTM and CDR2 ANQGSEA come from the germline V gene. The CDR3 DNA sequence: TGCAGTGCTACACTTGGACAGAACACTGAAGCTTTCTTT. Translating gives CSATLGQNTEAFF.

This clone appeared a single time. The genes are TRBV7-2 and TRBJ1-4, with a weak D call TRBD1 (6 bases). CDR1 and CDR2 (germline): SGHTA, FQGNSA. The CDR3 spans 17 residues. With 0 bases removed from V and 2 bases from J, the gap between germline ends came to 13 bases. The chain's CDR3 is CASSLAEVRGTNEKLFF. The CDR3 DNA reads TGTGCCAGCAGCTTAGCGGAGGTCAGGGGCACTAATGAAAAACTGTTTTTT.

The V gene is TRBV27, the J gene TRBJ1-1; TRBD1 aligns across 7 bases. This CDR3 contains 15 residues. Germline-derived CDR1 and CDR2 are MNHEY and SMNVEV (reference sequence). V shed 2 bases, J shed 6 bases, and the junction held 9 bases outside the gene matches. CDR3 amino acids: CASSLEQGEFSEAFF. In DNA, the CDR3 is TGTGCCAGCAGTTTAGAGCAGGGGGAGTTCTCTGAAGCTTTCTTT.

This clone was recorded at least ten times. The V call is TRBV4-3, the J call TRBJ2-3; D is possibly TRBD1 (5 bases). V was trimmed by 1 base and J by 1 base, leaving 12 bases between them. The CDR3 runs 16 residues. CDR1 and CDR2 (germline): LGHNA, YSLEER. In DNA form, the CDR3 reads TGCGCCAGCAGCCAAGTATCTGGGGCTGGCACAGATACGCAGTATTTT. Its translation: CASSQVSGAGTDTQYF.

Only a few counts were recorded for this clone. The V gene is TRBV19, the J gene TRBJ1-5, with 10 bases identical to TRBD1. Unmatched junction bases numbered 8, after V lost 7 bases and J lost 5 bases. The CDR3 extends over 15 amino acids. Germline V gene data show CDR1 as LNHDA and CDR2 as SQIVND (reference sequence). This CDR3 is CASTATGGRDQPQHF. The CDR3 region has the DNA TGTGCCAGTACCGCGACAGGGGGCAGGGATCAGCCCCAGCATTTT.

Here the CDR3 reads CASSVQGSQYF. CDR3 DNA: TGTGCCAGCAGCGTACAGGGATCGCAGTATTTT. This chain connects TRBV7-2 to TRBJ2-3, with D possibly being TRBD1 (6 bases). Trimming left V 5 bases short and J 10 bases short, with 10 bases between. The length of the CDR3 is 11 residues. In germline, CDR1 is SGHTA, CDR2 FQGNSA. The whole variable domain, filled in from reference TRBV7-2 and TRBJ2-3, reads GAGVSQSPSNKVTEKGKDVELRCDPISGHTALYWYRQSLGQGLEFLIYFQGNSAPDKSGLPSDRFSAERTGGSVSTLTIQRTQQEDSAVYLCASSVQGSQYFGPGTRLTVL.